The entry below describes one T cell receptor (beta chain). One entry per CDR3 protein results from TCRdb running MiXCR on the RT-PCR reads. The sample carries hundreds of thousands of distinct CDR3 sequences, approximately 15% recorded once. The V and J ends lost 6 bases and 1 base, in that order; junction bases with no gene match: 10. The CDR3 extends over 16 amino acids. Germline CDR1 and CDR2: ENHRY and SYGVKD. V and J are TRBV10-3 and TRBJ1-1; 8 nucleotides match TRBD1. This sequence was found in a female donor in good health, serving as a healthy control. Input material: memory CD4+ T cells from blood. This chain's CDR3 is CAISLKETGENTEAFF. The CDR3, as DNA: TGTGCCATCAGCCTCAAAGAGACAGGGGAGAACACTGAAGCTTTCTTT.